This T cell receptor beta chain stems from a study of beta chain features in type 1 diabetes (dated by TCRdb to the late 2010s). Study-level background: Mean age, gender distribution, total cell number and subset yield did not differ between patients and healthy donors. A total of some 100,000,000 sorted cells were examined across all samples, and a strong correlation was observed between cell number per subset and RNA yield. In the study, TCRB repertoires of sorted circulating CD4+ T cell subsets from recently diagnosed type 1 diabetes patients were compared with those of matched healthy donors. Naive and central memory subsets were obtained from all 30 or so donors, but regulatory and stem cell-like memory subsets were isolated from only 8 patients and about eight healthy donors. Overall study outcomes, separate from this receptor: Type 1 diabetes patients showed a moderate but significant shortening of TCRB CDR3 length in all four CD4+ subsets. At VDJ recombination sites, patients with type 1 diabetes made fewer insertions and deleted more nucleotides, a pattern implying thymic rearrangement abnormalities. HLA sub-analyses involved small numbers of individuals, so any influence of HLA type on TCRB rearrangement remained unresolved. Because cDNA was sequenced instead of genomic DNA, highly expressing activated cells could be over-represented, though the groups showed no difference in activation or CD3 levels. Naive, central memory and regulatory TCRB repertoires appeared to be more alike among patients than among healthy donors. PCR may preferentially amplify shorter templates, but because patient and control samples were amplified and corrected together, any resulting skew would affect both groups equally.

Each donor gave one peripheral blood draw, approximately 100 mL on average, collected into heparinised tubes. Naive, central memory, regulatory and stem cell-like memory CD4+ T cells were sorted on a BD FACSAria II using a panel including CD45RO, CCR7, CD25, CD127, CD95 and CD27. A purity above 98% was achieved for all sorted populations. PBMCs were isolated immediately by Lymphoprep density gradient centrifugation and stained directly without culture. So that batch effects would be minimized, each experiment stained and sorted samples in pairs, pairing one healthy donor with one patient. The CDR3 runs 16 amino acids, cysteine and phenylalanine included. The kept DNA is CDR3 alone, 48 bases in frame from the first base. Trimming removed 2 bases from V and 7 bases from J, leaving 19 bases between the germline ends. The germline V gene yields MGHRA for CDR1 and YSYEKL for CDR2. A note on this clone: Its antigen has not been determined. Qualities for individual bases were not recorded, and no much larger clone is one base off.

The entire isolated RNA was reverse transcribed using the High Capacity cDNA Reverse Transcription Kit, and thus expressed TCRB transcripts were sequenced. Deep immunoSEQ sequencing was applied to naive, central memory and regulatory T cell samples, giving an average of roughly 3.3 million total reads per sample. After sorted cells were lysed in RLT buffer, RNA was extracted with DNase-treated RNeasy Micro or Mini kits, with the choice depending on cell number. Each cell subset was processed on its own to prevent cross-contamination, while patient and healthy donor samples were processed together. The immunoSEQ multiplex PCR was used to amplify TCRB sequences from cDNA, yielding 87-bp fragments that span the CDR3 region. Sequencing of the amplicons was done on the Illumina HiSeq platform. The original methods were these. Synthetic template baselines were used to correct PCR bias computationally, reads within Hamming distance 2 were collapsed, and singletons that could not be merged were discarded. By aligning reads against IMGT, V, D and J genes, CDR3 length, and insertions or deletions at six rearrangement sites were assigned. Within each subset, clonotype counts were normalized to sorted cell number, and only after that were true diversity and Gini coefficients computed with the tcR R package. The overlap coefficient, calculated on TCRB nucleotide sequences, was used to measure repertoire sharing. Out-of-frame TCRB sequences from naive cells were analyzed to stand in for the pre-selection repertoire. TCRdb took this table from immuneACCESS and kept in-frame rearrangements with V and J called. Such tables lack part of the clones; where checked against another copy, unresolved V genes explain under half of the gap, and the rest is unexplained. The D gene and trimming were derived from the DNA, and the V and J assignments and clone size from that table. This sample comprises about 660,000 clones, around an eighth of them detected only once. Clones ranked in the top ten supply 0.035% to 0.04% of the sample.

The source material was naive CD4+ T cells from blood. Explained via the paper, the cell subset or site label denotes: true naive CD4+ T cells. The TCR sequence derives from a man aged 18 to 35 with type 1 diabetes. The rearranged chain carries TRBV4-1 and TRBJ2-3; no D gene can be assigned with confidence. The sequence in DNA is TGCGCCAGCAGCCAATCTTTGCCCCCAACCTGGTATACGCAGTATTTT. This codes for CASSQSLPPTWYTQYF.